Following are 8 T cell receptor beta chains from one sample sequenced in a study of tumor-infiltrating lymphocytes in primary liver carcinoma. For blood RNA, unsorted whole blood served as the source, and germline DNA was extracted too. The investigators made TCR beta cDNA from approximately 0.5 ug total RNA, using a constant-region primer. Libraries covering TCR beta were generated through three nested multiplex PCR rounds (using a slightly modified ARM-PCR). With TRBV1-TRBV30 forward primers and a C-beta reverse primer, the first two PCR rounds were run for around 10 cycles each. TCRdb re-called the multiplex PCR reads with MiXCR, one entry per CDR3 protein. The sample contains 180,000 or so distinct CDR3 sequences, 50% to 75% of which appear only once. Sequenced material: peripheral blood. These receptors originate from a middle-aged man with primary liver carcinoma and hepatitis B virus infection.

The chain combines TRBV10-1 with TRBJ2-5, with 8 bases that match TRBD1. The germline gives CDR1 WNHNN, CDR2 SYGVQD (reference sequence). The trim removed 2 bases at V and 4 bases at J, leaving 3 bases unmatched. This CDR3 spans 14 amino acids. The CDR3 is CASSEGQGIETQYF. The CDR3 DNA reads as TGCGCCAGCAGTGAGGGACAGGGAATAGAGACCCAGTACTTC.

The CDR3 loop is CASSRYLAGRDTGELFF. DNA for the CDR3: TGTGCCAGCAGCCGATACTTAGCGGGAAGGGACACCGGGGAGCTGTTTTTT. The chain employs TRBV4-2 and TRBJ2-2; 8 bases fit TRBD2. CDR3 length equals 17 residues. The germline CDR1 and CDR2 sequences are LGHNA and YNFKEQ. The V gene end was trimmed by 4 bases and the J gene end by 3 bases; junction bases not matched to a gene: 10.

Concerning this clonotype: A read error may be the cause here, since a much bigger clone is one base away. The chain is built from TRBV6-6 and TRBJ2-7; D ambiguous. The CDR3 has 14 residues. The germline gives CDR1 MNHNY, CDR2 SVGAGI (reference sequence). Here the CDR3 DNA reads TGTGCCAGCAGCCGACCTCCTCACGCCTACGAGCAGTGCTTC. It is translated as CASSRPPHAYEQCF.

The chain combines TRBV6-1 with TRBJ2-7; D might be TRBD1 (6 bases). The V gene's germline CDR1 is MNHNS and CDR2 SASEGT. The CDR3 runs to 14 residues. Trimming cost V 6 bases and J 3 bases, with 15 bases left between them. The CDR3 is CASRNSGTYYEQYF. The CDR3 DNA reads TGTGCCAGCAGGAACTCCGGGACATACTACGAGCAGTACTTC.

A note on this clonotype: A read error is possible here, since a much larger clone lies one base away. J is TRBJ2-5 and V is TRBV11-2; 8 nucleotides align to TRBD2. The CDR3 is made up of 15 amino acids. Germline CDR1 is SGHAT and CDR2 is FQNNGV. CDR3 region: CASGLVLAGSEIQYF. The CDR3 DNA follows: TGTGCCAGCGGCTTGGTGCTAGCGGGTTCAGAGATCCAGTACTTC.

As regards this clonotype: This may come from a read error, since a much larger clone is one base off. The rearrangement links TRBV11-1 to TRBJ1-1; 7 positions match TRBD1. CDR1 and CDR2 from the germline V gene are SGHAT and FQDESV (reference sequence). Unmatched junction bases numbered 6, after V lost 4 bases and J lost 4 bases. The CDR3 totals 14 residues. The CDR3 region is CASSSVGGATEAFF. The DNA of the CDR3 is TGTGCCAGCAGCTCAGTAGGGGGCGCCACTGAAGCTTTCTTT.

Ten or more counts support this clonotype. This rearrangement joins TRBV11-1 to TRBJ1-6; TRBD1 is a possible D gene (6 bases). This CDR3 spans 14 amino acids. CDR1 and CDR2 from the germline V gene are SGHAT and FQDESV (reference sequence). Trimming shortened V by 3 bases and J by 8 bases, and 11 bases separated the two germline ends. CDR3 region: CASSFSRGYSPLHF. In DNA, the CDR3 is TGTGCCAGCAGCTTTTCCAGGGGATATTCACCCCTCCACTTT.

Details on this clonotype: The junction does not match germline at one end; this may be a read error. This chain uses TRBV11-2 with TRBJ2-1; 7 nucleotides match TRBD1. The CDR3 runs to 14 residues. Germline V gene lookup returns CDR1 SGHAT and CDR2 FQNNGV. CDR3 nucleotides: TGTGTCAGCAGCCGGGACAGCACCTACAATGAACAGTTCTTC. This translates into CVSSRDSTYNEQFF.